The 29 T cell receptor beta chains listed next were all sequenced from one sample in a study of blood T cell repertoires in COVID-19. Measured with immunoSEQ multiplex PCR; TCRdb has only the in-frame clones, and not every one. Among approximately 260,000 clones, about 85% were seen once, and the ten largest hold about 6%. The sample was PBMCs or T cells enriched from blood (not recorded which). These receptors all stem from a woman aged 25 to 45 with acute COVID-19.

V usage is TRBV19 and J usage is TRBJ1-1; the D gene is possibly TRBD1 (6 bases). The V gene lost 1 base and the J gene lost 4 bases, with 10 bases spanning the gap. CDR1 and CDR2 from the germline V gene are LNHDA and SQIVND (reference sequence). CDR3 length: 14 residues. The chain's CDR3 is CASSIVAGVTEAFF. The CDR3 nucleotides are TGTGCCAGTAGTATAGTAGCAGGGGTCACTGAAGCTTTCTTT.

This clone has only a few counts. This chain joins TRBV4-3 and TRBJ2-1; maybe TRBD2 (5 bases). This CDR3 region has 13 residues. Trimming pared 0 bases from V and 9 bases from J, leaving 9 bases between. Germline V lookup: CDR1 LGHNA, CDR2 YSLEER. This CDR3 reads CASSQDEGAEQFF. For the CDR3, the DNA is TGCGCCAGCAGCCAAGATGAGGGTGCTGAGCAGTTCTTC.

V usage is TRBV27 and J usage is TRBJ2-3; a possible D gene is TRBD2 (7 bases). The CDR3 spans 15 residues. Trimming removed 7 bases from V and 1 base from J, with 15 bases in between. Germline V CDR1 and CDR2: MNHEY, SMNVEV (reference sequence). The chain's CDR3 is CASIPSGGRTDTQYF. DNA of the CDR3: TGTGCCAGCATCCCCTCCGGGGGGCGCACAGATACGCAGTATTTT.

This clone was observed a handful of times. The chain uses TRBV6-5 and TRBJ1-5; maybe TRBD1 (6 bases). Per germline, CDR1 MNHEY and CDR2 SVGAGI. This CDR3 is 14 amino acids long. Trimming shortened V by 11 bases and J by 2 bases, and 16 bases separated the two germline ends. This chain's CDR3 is CAFSAGAGNQPQHF. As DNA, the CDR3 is TGTGCCTTCTCCGCAGGGGCCGGCAATCAGCCCCAGCATTTT.

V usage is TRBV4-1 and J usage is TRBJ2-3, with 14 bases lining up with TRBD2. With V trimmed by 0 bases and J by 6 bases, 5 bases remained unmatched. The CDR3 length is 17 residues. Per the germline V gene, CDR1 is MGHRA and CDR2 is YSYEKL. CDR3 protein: CASSQDIGTSGGDTQYF. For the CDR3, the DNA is TGCGCCAGCAGCCAAGATATCGGGACTAGCGGGGGCGATACGCAGTATTTT.

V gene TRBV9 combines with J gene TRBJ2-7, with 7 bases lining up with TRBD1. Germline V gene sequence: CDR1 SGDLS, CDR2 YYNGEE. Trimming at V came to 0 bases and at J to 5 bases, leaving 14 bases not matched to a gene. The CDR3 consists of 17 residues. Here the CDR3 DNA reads TGTGCCAGCAGCGTAGCCGGTGGGACAGAAAGATCCCACGAGCAGTACTTC. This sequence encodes CASSVAGGTERSHEQYF.

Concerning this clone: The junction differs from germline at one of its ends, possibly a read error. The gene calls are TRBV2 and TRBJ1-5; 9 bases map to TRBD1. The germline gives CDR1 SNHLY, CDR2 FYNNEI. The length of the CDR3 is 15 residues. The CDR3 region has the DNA TGTGCCAGCAGGGAAGGACAGGGGTTAAATCAGCCCCAGCATTTT. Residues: CASREGQGLNQPQHF.

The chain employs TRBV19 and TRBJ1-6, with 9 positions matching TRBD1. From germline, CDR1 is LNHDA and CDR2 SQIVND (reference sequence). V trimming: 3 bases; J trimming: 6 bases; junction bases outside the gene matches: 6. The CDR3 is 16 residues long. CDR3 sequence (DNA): TGTGCCAGTAGTATCGGGACGGGACAGGGTAATTCACCCCTCCACTTT. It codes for CASSIGTGQGNSPLHF.

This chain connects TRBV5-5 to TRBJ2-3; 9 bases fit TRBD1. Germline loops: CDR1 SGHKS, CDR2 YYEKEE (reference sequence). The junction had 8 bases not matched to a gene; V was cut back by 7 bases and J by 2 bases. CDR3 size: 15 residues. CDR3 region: CASVSGTGYTDTQYF. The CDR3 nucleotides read TGTGCCAGCGTCTCCGGGACAGGGTACACAGATACGCAGTATTTT.

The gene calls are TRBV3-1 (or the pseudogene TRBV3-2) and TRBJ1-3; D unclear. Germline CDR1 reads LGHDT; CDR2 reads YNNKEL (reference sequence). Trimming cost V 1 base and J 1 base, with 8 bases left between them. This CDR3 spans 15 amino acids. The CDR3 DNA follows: TGTGCCAGCAGCCAAGTGTCCGGGTCTGGAAACACCATATATTTT. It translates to CASSQVSGSGNTIYF.

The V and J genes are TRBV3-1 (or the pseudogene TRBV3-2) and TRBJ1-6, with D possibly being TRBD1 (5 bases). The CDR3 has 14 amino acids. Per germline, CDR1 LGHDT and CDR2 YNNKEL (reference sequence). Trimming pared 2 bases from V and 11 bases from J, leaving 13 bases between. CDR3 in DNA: TGTGCCAGCAGCCAATGGGAGGGGCGAACACCCCTCCACTTT. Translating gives CASSQWEGRTPLHF.

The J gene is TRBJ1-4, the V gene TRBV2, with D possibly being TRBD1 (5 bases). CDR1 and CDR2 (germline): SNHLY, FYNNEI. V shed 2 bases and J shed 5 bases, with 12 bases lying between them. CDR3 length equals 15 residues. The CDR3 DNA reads TGTGCCAGCAGTGAACCGGGGACTTCCAATGAAAAACTGTTTTTT. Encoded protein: CASSEPGTSNEKLFF.

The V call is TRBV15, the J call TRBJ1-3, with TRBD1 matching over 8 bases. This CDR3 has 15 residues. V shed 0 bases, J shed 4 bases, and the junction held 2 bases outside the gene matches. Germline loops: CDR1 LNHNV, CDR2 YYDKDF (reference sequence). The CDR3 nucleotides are TGTGCCACCAGCAGAGATCGGGACAGGGGAAACACCATATATTTT. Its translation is CATSRDRDRGNTIYF.

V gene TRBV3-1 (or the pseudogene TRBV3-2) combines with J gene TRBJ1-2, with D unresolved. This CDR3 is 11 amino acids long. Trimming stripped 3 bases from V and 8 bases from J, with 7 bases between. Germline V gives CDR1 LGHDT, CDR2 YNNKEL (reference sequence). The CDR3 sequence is CASSQGRGYTF. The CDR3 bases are TGTGCCAGCAGCCAGGGCCGCGGCTACACCTTC.

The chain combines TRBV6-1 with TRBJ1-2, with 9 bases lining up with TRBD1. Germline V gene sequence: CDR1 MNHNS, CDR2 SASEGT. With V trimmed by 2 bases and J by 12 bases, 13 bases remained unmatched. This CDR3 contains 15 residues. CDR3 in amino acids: CASSEPDSGTGRNTF. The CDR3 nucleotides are TGTGCCAGCAGTGAACCCGACTCCGGGACAGGGCGTAACACCTTC.

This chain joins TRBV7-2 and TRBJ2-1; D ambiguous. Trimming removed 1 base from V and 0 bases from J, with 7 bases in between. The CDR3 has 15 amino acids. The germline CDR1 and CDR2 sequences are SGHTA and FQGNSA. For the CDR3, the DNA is TGTGCCAGCAGCTTAGACAGAAGCTCCTACAATGAGCAGTTCTTC. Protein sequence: CASSLDRSSYNEQFF.

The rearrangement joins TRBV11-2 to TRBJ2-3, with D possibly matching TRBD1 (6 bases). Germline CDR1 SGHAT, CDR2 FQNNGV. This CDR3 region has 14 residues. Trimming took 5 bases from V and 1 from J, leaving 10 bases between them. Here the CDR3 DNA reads TGTGCCAGCAGCCCGGGACACGGCACAGATACGCAGTATTTT. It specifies CASSPGHGTDTQYF.

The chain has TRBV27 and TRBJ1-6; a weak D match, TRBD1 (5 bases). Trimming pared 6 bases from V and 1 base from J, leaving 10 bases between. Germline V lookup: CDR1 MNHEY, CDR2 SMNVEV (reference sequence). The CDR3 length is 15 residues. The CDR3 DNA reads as TGTGCCAGCAGGACCCAGGGATCCTATAATTCACCCCTCCACTTT. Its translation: CASRTQGSYNSPLHF.

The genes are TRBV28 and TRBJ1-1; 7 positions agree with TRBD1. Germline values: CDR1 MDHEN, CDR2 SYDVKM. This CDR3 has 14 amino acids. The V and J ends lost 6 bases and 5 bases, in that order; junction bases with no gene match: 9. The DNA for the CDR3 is TGTGCCAGCAGCACCACAGGGGCGCCGACTGAAGCTTTCTTT. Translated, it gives CASSTTGAPTEAFF.

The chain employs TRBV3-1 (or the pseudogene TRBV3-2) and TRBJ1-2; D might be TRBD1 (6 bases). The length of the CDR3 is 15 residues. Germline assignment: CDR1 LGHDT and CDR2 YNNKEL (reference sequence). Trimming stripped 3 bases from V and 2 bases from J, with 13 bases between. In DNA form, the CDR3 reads TGTGCCAGCAGCCACAACCCACAGGGAAACTATGGCTACACCTTC. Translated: CASSHNPQGNYGYTF.

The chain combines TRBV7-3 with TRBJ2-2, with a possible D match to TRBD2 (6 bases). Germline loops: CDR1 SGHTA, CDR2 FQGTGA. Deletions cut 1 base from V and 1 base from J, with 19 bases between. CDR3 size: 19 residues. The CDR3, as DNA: TGTGCCAGCAGCTTAAGAGTCGTCCGGCGGCGGGAGAACACCGGGGAGCTGTTTTTT. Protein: CASSLRVVRRRENTGELFF. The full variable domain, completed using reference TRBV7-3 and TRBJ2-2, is GAGVSQTPSNKVTEKGKYVELRCDPISGHTALYWYRQSLGQGPEFLIYFQGTGAADDSGLPNDRFFAVRPEGSVSTLKIQRTERGDSAVYLCASSLRVVRRRENTGELFFGEGSRLTVL.

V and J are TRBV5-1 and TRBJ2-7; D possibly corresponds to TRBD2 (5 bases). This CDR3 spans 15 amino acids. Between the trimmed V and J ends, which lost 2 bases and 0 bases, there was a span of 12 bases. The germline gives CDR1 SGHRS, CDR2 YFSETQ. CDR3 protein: CASSFETGSSYEQYF. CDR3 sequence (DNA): TGCGCCAGCAGCTTCGAGACGGGGAGCTCCTACGAGCAGTACTTC.

The CDR3, as DNA: TGTGCCAGCAGCCAAGAAATCATAGGGACAGGGGGCTCTGGAAACACCATATATTTT. As protein: CASSQEIIGTGGSGNTIYF. The V gene is TRBV3-1 (or the pseudogene TRBV3-2), the J gene TRBJ1-3; TRBD1 agrees at 11 bases. This CDR3 contains 19 residues. J was trimmed by 0 bases and V by 0 bases; bases with no gene match: 7. The germline V gene encodes CDR1 LGHDT and CDR2 YNNKEL (reference sequence).

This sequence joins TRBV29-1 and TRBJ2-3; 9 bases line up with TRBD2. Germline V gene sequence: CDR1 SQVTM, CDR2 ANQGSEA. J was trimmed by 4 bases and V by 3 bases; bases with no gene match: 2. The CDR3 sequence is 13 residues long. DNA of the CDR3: TGCAGCGTTGACAGCGGGAGGCCAGATACGCAGTATTTT. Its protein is CSVDSGRPDTQYF.

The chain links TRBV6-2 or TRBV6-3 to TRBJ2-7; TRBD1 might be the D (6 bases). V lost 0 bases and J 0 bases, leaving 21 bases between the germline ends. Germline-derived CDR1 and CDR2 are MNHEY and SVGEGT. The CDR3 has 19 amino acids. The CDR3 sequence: CASSYSSVLTGSSSYEQYF. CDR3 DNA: TGTGCCAGCAGTTACTCGAGTGTCCTTACAGGGTCCAGCTCCTACGAGCAGTACTTC.

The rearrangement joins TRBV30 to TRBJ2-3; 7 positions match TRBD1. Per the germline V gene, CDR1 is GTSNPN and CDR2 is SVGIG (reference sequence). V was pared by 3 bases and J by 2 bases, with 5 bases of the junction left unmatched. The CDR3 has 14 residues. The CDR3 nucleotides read TGTGCCTGGAGACCGACAGGGAACACAGATACGCAGTATTTT. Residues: CAWRPTGNTDTQYF. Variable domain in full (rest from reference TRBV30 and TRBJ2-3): SQTIHQWPATLVQPVGSPLSLECTVEGTSNPNLYWYRQAAGRGLQLLFYSVGIGQISSEVPQNLSASRPQDRQFILSSKKLLLSDSGFYLCAWRPTGNTDTQYFGPGTRLTVL.

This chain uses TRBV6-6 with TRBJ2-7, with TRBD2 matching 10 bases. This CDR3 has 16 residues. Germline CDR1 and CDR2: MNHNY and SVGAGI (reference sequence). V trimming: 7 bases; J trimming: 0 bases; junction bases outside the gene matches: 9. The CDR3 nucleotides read TGTGCCAGCACTCCACTCGGGACTAGCGTCTCCTACGAGCAGTACTTC. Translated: CASTPLGTSVSYEQYF.

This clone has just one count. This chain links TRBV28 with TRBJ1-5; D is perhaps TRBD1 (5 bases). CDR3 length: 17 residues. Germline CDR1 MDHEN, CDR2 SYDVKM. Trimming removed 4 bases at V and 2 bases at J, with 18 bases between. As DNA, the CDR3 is TGTGCCAGCAGTTCCGGACACCTTGGACCCGGCAATCAGCCCCAGCATTTT. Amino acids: CASSSGHLGPGNQPQHF.

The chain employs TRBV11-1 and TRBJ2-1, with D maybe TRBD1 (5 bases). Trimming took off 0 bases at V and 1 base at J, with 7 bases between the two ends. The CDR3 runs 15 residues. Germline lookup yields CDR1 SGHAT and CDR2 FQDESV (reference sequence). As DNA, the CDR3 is TGTGCCAGCAGCTTAGCGGGGCGATCCTACAATGAGCAGTTCTTC. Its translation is CASSLAGRSYNEQFF.